This T cell receptor beta chain is drawn from a study of shared clonotypes between healthy human individuals. The wider study: Donors had three CD4 naive, three CD4 memory, two CD8 naive and one CD8 memory plate apiece.

Naive CD8 cells comprised CD45RO-negative, CCR7-positively selected cells, excluding terminally differentiated effector memory CD45RA+ cells. The germline V gene encodes CDR1 SSHAT and CDR2 FNYEAQ (reference sequence). This CDR3 has 15 amino acids. The assay was run at deep level. Clones were sequenced by immunoSEQ multiplex PCR, and TCRdb holds only the in-frame ones, with some missing. The sample comprises more than 550,000 clones, just over 90% of which are singletons, and about 24% rests with the top ten. The study's findings and limits: The expectation was that sequencing depth would affect clonotype sharing among donors.

This clone was found a few times. Its antigen is still unknown. A read error may produce the germline difference seen at one junction end. This chain links TRBV7-7 with TRBJ2-3; 14 bases align to TRBD2. This receptor was obtained from a man aged 25-40 years in good health. Sequencing was carried out using naive CD8+ T cells sorted from blood. CDR3 residues: CASSQGLAGAHTQYF. CDR3 sequence (DNA): TGTGCTAGCAGCCAGGGACTAGCGGGAGCACATACGCAGTATTTT.